A selection of T cell receptor beta chains follows, all from one sample in a study of somatic mutations in cytotoxic T cells in rheumatoid arthritis. Profiling relied on immunoSEQ multiplex PCR, and the TCRdb table lists in-frame clones only, not all of them. The data contain some 30,000 clones, around 90% of them seen just once; the ten biggest clones take up approximately 9.4%. The sequencing input was CD8+ T cells sorted from blood. Receptors originate from an adult with rheumatoid arthritis. Each CDR3 is given with its conserved first and last residue. The order of the fields is clone size, J gene, V gene, D gene, CDR3 DNA, CDR3 protein. D genes are given only for firm matches. For some rows the clone size is stated as once, few or many, or as a class when expanded; others skip it.

- | TRBJ2-3 | TRBV4-3 | - | TGCGCCAGCAGCCAAGATGGGCTTCTAACCAGCCCAGATACGCAGTATTTT | CASSQDGLLTSPDTQYF
- | TRBJ2-7 | TRBV28 | - | TGTGCCAGCAGTTTACGTGACAGGACCTACGAGCAGTACTTC | CASSLRDRTYEQYF
- | TRBJ1-1 | TRBV4-1 | - | TGCGCCAGCAGCGCGCAGTTAGGAGGTCTTCCTGAAGCTTTCTTT | CASSAQLGGLPEAFF
- | TRBJ2-1 | TRBV12-5 | TRBD2 | TGTGCTAGTGCCCCTCGGGGGGCCTACAATGAGCAGTTCTTC | CASAPRGAYNEQFF
- | TRBJ2-7 | TRBV7-9 | - | TGTGCCAGCAGCTTAGGCCGCCCCCCAACTCCCTACGAGCAGTACTTC | CASSLGRPPTPYEQYF
- | TRBJ2-3 | TRBV9 | TRBD2 | TGTGCCAGCAGTCCGACGGGGGGGAAGAGGGATACGCAGTATTTT | CASSPTGGKRDTQYF
- | TRBJ2-1 | TRBV6-5 | TRBD2 | TGTGCCAGCAGTTGGTTTCCAGCGGGAGACAGCCATGAGCAGTTCTTC | CASSWFPAGDSHEQFF
- | TRBJ2-2 | TRBV7-9 | TRBD1 | TGTGCCAGCAGCGGGACAGTAAACACCGGGGAGCTGTTTTTT | CASSGTVNTGELFF
- | TRBJ2-7 | TRBV11-2 | - | TGTGCCAGCAGCCAAAATCCGGGACTCGGTTCCTACGAGCAGTACTTC | CASSQNPGLGSYEQYF
- | TRBJ1-2 | TRBV6-6 | TRBD1 | TGTGCCAGCTCCCCAACAGGGGGATTCACCTTC | CASSPTGGFTF
few | TRBJ2-1 | TRBV6-4 | TRBD2 | TGTGCCAGCAGTGACTCTACTAGCGGGTACAATGAGCAGTTCTTC | CASSDSTSGYNEQFF
- | TRBJ2-3 | TRBV6-5 | - | TGTGCCAGCAGTTACACACCTACTAGCACAGATACGCAGTATTTT | CASSYTPTSTDTQYF
- | TRBJ1-2 | TRBV5-6 | TRBD1 | TGTGCCAGCAGCAAACGGGACAGAGAATTTAACTATGGCTACACCTTC | CASSKRDREFNYGYTF
- | TRBJ2-7 | TRBV2 | - | TGTGCCAGCAGGCTCGATTACGAGCAGTACTTC | CASRLDYEQYF
- | TRBJ1-6 | TRBV6-5 | TRBD1 | TGTGCCAGCAGTTACAGGACAGGAAATTCACCCCTCCACTTT | CASSYRTGNSPLHF
- | TRBJ2-7 | TRBV9 | - | TGTGCCAGCTCTAGGGGGGACGAGCAGTACTTC | CASSRGDEQYF
- | TRBJ2-1 | TRBV14 | TRBD2 | TGTGCCAGCAGCCAACCCGGAGCTAGCGGATACTACAATGAGCAGTTCTTC | CASSQPGASGYYNEQFF
once | TRBJ2-2 | TRBV11-3 | - | TGTGCCAGCAGCCCGAGGGACGCCCAAACCGGGGAGCTGTTTTTT | CASSPRDAQTGELFF
- | TRBJ2-3 | TRBV7-3 | TRBD1 | TGTGCCAGCAGACCTAACAGGGGAACAGATACGCAGTATTTT | CASRPNRGTDTQYF
- | TRBJ2-5 | TRBV21-1 | - | TGTGCCAGCAGCAAAGTGGACGGACAGGGTCAAGAGACCCAGTACTTC | CASSKVDGQGQETQYF
few | TRBJ1-4 | TRBV27 | - | TGTGCCAGCAGTCTAACAGGGTTACGTGAAAAACTGTTTTTT | CASSLTGLREKLFF
- | TRBJ2-5 | TRBV28 | TRBD2 | TGTGCCAGCAGTAAACGACTAGCGGGGGAGGGAGAGACCCAGTACTTC | CASSKRLAGEGETQYF
few | TRBJ1-5 | TRBV6-5 | - | TGTGCCAGCAGCAAAAGCGGGGTTCAGCCCCAGCATTTT | CASSKSGVQPQHF
- | TRBJ1-5 | TRBV5-6 | - | TGTGCCAGCAGCCAGGGGAGTCAGCCCCAGCATTTT | CASSQGSQPQHF
- | TRBJ2-7 | TRBV7-9 | - | TGTGCCAGCAGCTTCGCAACGGTGTACGAGCAGTACTTC | CASSFATVYEQYF
- | TRBJ2-1 | TRBV7-9 | TRBD2 | TGTGCCAGCAGCCGACTAGCGGGGGGACCCTGGGATGAGCAGTTCTTC | CASSRLAGGPWDEQFF
once | TRBJ2-1 | TRBV7-6 | - | TGTGCCAGCAGCTTAGGGCAAAGCAAGGCGCATGAGCAGTTCTTC | CASSLGQSKAHEQFF
- | TRBJ1-2 | TRBV9 | TRBD1 | TGTGCCAGCAGCGGATTCCCCGGGACAGAAAACTATGGCTACACCTTC | CASSGFPGTENYGYTF
- | TRBJ1-2 | TRBV6-5 | - | TGTGCCAGCAGTTACGGGACGGGGGGCCATGGCTACACCTTC | CASSYGTGGHGYTF
- | TRBJ2-7 | TRBV29-1 | TRBD1 | TGCAGCGTTCTGGACAGGGATTCCTACGAGCAGTACTTC | CSVLDRDSYEQYF
- | TRBJ2-1 | TRBV7-8 | - | TGTGCCAGCAGCTTAATGGGGGCCCCCTCCTATGAGCAGTTCTTC | CASSLMGAPSYEQFF
- | TRBJ2-1 | TRBV13 | - | TGTGCCAGCAGCTCCCCCCCGCGGTCCTACAATGAGCAGTTCTTC | CASSSPPRSYNEQFF
- | TRBJ2-1 | TRBV13 | - | TGTGCCAGCAGCTTTGACAATGAGCAGTTCTTC | CASSFDNEQFF
- | TRBJ2-1 | TRBV7-6 | - | TGTGCCAGCAGCTTGTCGCCTATTACCTACAATGAGCAGTTCTTC | CASSLSPITYNEQFF
- | TRBJ2-7 | TRBV5-4 | TRBD2 | TGTGCCAGCAGCTTGGCCTCAGCCAGCAGCGGGAGGCCACTAGGAGACGAGCAGTACTTC | CASSLASASSGRPLGDEQYF
- | TRBJ2-5 | TRBV14 | TRBD1 | TGTGCCAGCAGCCCTCGTGGGACAGGTCAAGAGACCCAGTACTTC | CASSPRGTGQETQYF
- | TRBJ2-1 | TRBV5-6 | - | TGTGCCAGCAGCCAGTCACGGAATGAGCAGTTCTTC | CASSQSRNEQFF
- | TRBJ2-3 | TRBV7-3 | - | TGTGCCAGCAGCCCCCGGACAGCAGATACGCAGTATTTT | CASSPRTADTQYF
- | TRBJ2-1 | TRBV27 | - | TGTGCCAGCAGTTTGCAGGGAAATGAGCAGTTCTTC | CASSLQGNEQFF
few | TRBJ1-2 | TRBV2 | - | TGTGCCACCGACAAGGGGAGAAAGCAAGTAGATGGCTACACCTTC | CATDKGRKQVDGYTF
- | TRBJ1-5 | TRBV6-5 | - | TGTGCCAGCAGTTTCCCGACAGCGAACAATCAGCCCCAGCATTTT | CASSFPTANNQPQHF
- | TRBJ1-5 | TRBV5-8 | - | TGTGCCAGCAGCTTGATCCAGGTCAATCAGCCCCAGCATTTT | CASSLIQVNQPQHF
- | TRBJ2-1 | TRBV10-3 | - | TGTGCCATCAGTGAGTCCACCCCCCTAGGCGATGAGCAGTTCTTC | CAISESTPLGDEQFF
- | TRBJ2-1 | TRBV5-4 | - | TGTGCCAGCAGCTTGGCCGACTACAATGAGCAGTTCTTC | CASSLADYNEQFF
- | TRBJ2-7 | TRBV2 | - | TGTGCCAGCAGCGCACCCCAGCGGGTACACTCCTACGAGCAGTACTTC | CASSAPQRVHSYEQYF
- | TRBJ1-5 | TRBV15 | - | TGTGCCACCAGCCGAGGTCAGCCCCAGCATTTT | CATSRGQPQHF
- | TRBJ2-3 | TRBV2 | TRBD2 | TGTGCCATCTCTGGGACTAGCGGGGGAGGAAGGGCAGATACGCAGTATTTT | CAISGTSGGGRADTQYF
- | TRBJ1-2 | TRBV14 | - | TGTGCCAGCAGCCAAGAGACGATTAACTATGGCTACACCTTC | CASSQETINYGYTF
- | TRBJ1-2 | TRBV19 | - | TGTGCCAGTAGAGGGGCTGGTGGCTACACCTTC | CASRGAGGYTF